This is a list of T cell receptor beta chains from one sample in a study of PD-1 blockade in classical Hodgkin lymphoma. Profiling relied on immunoSEQ multiplex PCR, and the TCRdb table lists in-frame clones only, not all of them. The repertoire holds approximately 61,000 clones, with nearly 90% as singletons. The material was peripheral blood mononuclear cells (PBMCs), obtained before the fourth cycle of nivolumab. All receptors come from a human donor with classical Hodgkin lymphoma. Each CDR3 is given with its conserved first and last residue. The D gene is left open where the match is weak. Some rows have no size entry. The others give once, few or many, or a class for an expanded clone.

>.|TRBV6-5|few|TRBJ2-1
CASSSTVDYNEQFF
TGTGCCAGCAGTTCGACAGTAGACTACAATGAGCAGTTCTTC
>.|TRBV28|.|TRBJ1-3
CASSSPGRGNTIYF
TGTGCCAGCAGTTCCCCTGGGAGGGGAAACACCATATATTTT
>.|TRBV5-5|few|TRBJ1-2
CASSLEMTANYGYTF
TGTGCCAGCAGCTTGGAGATGACAGCTAACTATGGCTACACCTTC
>.|TRBV5-1|few|TRBJ2-3
CASSLQGSTDTQYF
TGCGCCAGCAGCTTGCAGGGGAGCACAGATACGCAGTATTTT
>.|TRBV7-9|.|TRBJ2-7
CASSLAPVEQYF
TGTGCCAGCAGCTTAGCCCCGGTGGAGCAGTACTTC
>.|TRBV11-2|.|TRBJ2-7
CASSLSVARNEQYF
TGTGCCAGCAGCTTATCGGTAGCGCGGAACGAGCAGTACTTC
>.|TRBV28|.|TRBJ1-3
CASTGPLWNTIYF
TGTGCCAGCACAGGTCCCCTCTGGAACACCATATATTTT
>TRBD1|TRBV2|.|TRBJ2-3
CASSEQGSSTDTQYF
TGTGCCAGCAGCGAACAGGGGTCTAGCACAGATACGCAGTATTTT
>.|TRBV7-9|.|TRBJ1-3
CASSLFQPDSSGNTIYF
TGTGCCAGCAGCTTATTTCAGCCGGACAGCTCTGGAAACACCATATATTTT
>.|TRBV6-1|.|TRBJ2-3
CASSEWLGQYTDTQYF
TGTGCCAGCAGTGAATGGTTGGGCCAGTACACAGATACGCAGTATTTT
>.|TRBV5-1|.|TRBJ2-1
CASSSPGGSYNEQFF
TGCGCCAGCAGCTCCCCCGGGGGTTCCTACAATGAGCAGTTCTTC
>TRBD1|TRBV7-9|once|TRBJ1-5
CASSFQGAVNQPQHF
TGTGCCAGCAGCTTCCAGGGGGCGGTTAATCAGCCCCAGCATTTT
>TRBD1|TRBV5-1|.|TRBJ2-1
CASSLEQGATYNEQFF
TGCGCCAGCAGCTTGGAGCAGGGGGCTACCTACAATGAGCAGTTCTTC
>TRBD2|TRBV2|.|TRBJ2-5
CASSDERGPQETQYF
TGTGCCAGCAGTGATGAGCGGGGGCCTCAAGAGACCCAGTACTTC
>TRBD1|TRBV5-1|.|TRBJ2-2
CASSADRGTGELFF
TGCGCCAGCAGCGCCGACAGGGGGACCGGGGAGCTGTTTTTT
>TRBD2|TRBV5-1|.|TRBJ2-7
CASSTGGGGSYEQYF
TGCGCCAGCAGCACTGGCGGGGGAGGGTCCTACGAGCAGTACTTC
>TRBD1|TRBV20-1|.|TRBJ2-7
CSAGQEYEQYF
TGCAGTGCGGGACAGGAATACGAGCAGTACTTC
>.|TRBV4-1|.|TRBJ1-3
CASTTGPSYEGNTIYF
TGCGCCAGCACCACCGGGCCTTCCTACGAGGGAAACACCATATATTTT
>.|TRBV5-1|.|TRBJ1-6
CASSPIQATPLHF
TGCGCCAGCAGCCCGATACAGGCAACACCCCTCCACTTT
>.|TRBV27|.|TRBJ1-5
CASSLSSPKGQPQHF
TGTGCCAGCAGTTTATCGTCGCCAAAGGGGCAGCCCCAGCATTTT
>TRBD1|TRBV9|once|TRBJ1-4
CASRGQNNEKLFF
TGTGCCAGCAGGGGACAGAATAATGAAAAACTGTTTTTT
>.|TRBV19|few|TRBJ1-3
CASKSSGNTIYF
TGTGCCAGTAAGAGCTCTGGAAACACCATATATTTT
>.|TRBV5-1|once|TRBJ1-3
CASTRSSAPGNTIYF
TGCGCCAGCACCAGGTCTTCAGCACCTGGAAACACCATATATTTT
>.|TRBV5-4|.|TRBJ2-1
CASSLASGAANEQFF
TGTGCCAGCAGCTTGGCGTCAGGGGCGGCCAATGAGCAGTTCTTC
>TRBD2|TRBV2|once|TRBJ2-3
CARSGADTQYF
TGTGCCAGGAGCGGGGCAGATACGCAGTATTTT